The 26 T cell receptor beta chains below were found in one sample sequenced in a study of blood T cell repertoires in COVID-19. Sequencing was performed with immunoSEQ multiplex PCR; in TCRdb, only in-frame clones are kept and a portion is missing. The data contain 39,000 or so clones, approximately 81% of them singletons. Sequenced sample: peripheral blood. The receptors stem from a man in his sixties in a cohort sampled during active COVID-19.

This clone has just a few counts. The CDR3 DNA is TGTGCCAGCAGCCCCCCAGGGGCCCGCGGCTACACCTTC. This encodes CASSPPGARGYTF. The V call is TRBV14, the J call TRBJ1-2; perhaps TRBD1 as D (6 bases). The germline V gene encodes CDR1 SGHDN and CDR2 FVKESK. The germline V and J ends were trimmed by 4 bases and 8 bases, with 14 bases remaining between them. CDR3 length equals 13 residues.

The V call is TRBV20-1, the J call TRBJ2-1, with D possibly TRBD1 on 6 matching bases. Germline V CDR1 and CDR2: DFQATT, SNEGSKA (reference sequence). CDR3 length: 16 residues. The V and J ends lost 3 bases and 7 bases respectively, with 22 bases between them. The CDR3 here is CSASSRDTDLKNEQFF. CDR3 nucleotide sequence: TGCAGTGCTAGTTCCCGGGACACCGATCTCAAAAATGAGCAGTTCTTC.

This chain connects TRBV7-8 to TRBJ2-7, with D tentatively TRBD1 (5 bases). CDR1 and CDR2 (germline): SGHVS, FQNEAQ. The CDR3 sequence is 15 residues long. Trimming pared 1 base from V and 4 bases from J, leaving 14 bases between. CDR3 bases: TGTGCCAGCAGCTTAGAAACAGGTGCGAGTTACGAGCAGTACTTC. Protein sequence: CASSLETGASYEQYF.

The chain recombines TRBV28 with TRBJ2-3; a weak D match, TRBD2 (5 bases). CDR1 MDHEN and CDR2 SYDVKM come from the germline V gene. V shed 6 bases and J shed 0 bases, with 13 bases lying between them. This CDR3 is built from 15 residues. The CDR3 spells CASSPQGLSTDTQYF. The CDR3 nucleotides read TGTGCCAGCAGCCCTCAAGGACTTAGCACAGATACGCAGTATTTT.

This chain connects TRBV6-5 to TRBJ2-2; the match to TRBD2 covers 11 bases. CDR3 length: 15 amino acids. CDR1 is MNHEY, CDR2 SVGAGI, per germline. Trimming cost V 8 bases and J 4 bases; bases outside gene matches: 6. The CDR3 nucleotides read TGTGCCAGCCCAACTAGCGGGGGAATCACCGGGGAGCTGTTTTTT. The encoded protein is CASPTSGGITGELFF.

The chain links TRBV15 to TRBJ2-7; 7 nucleotides align to TRBD2. Germline CDR1 LNHNV, CDR2 YYDKDF (reference sequence). V lost 1 base to trimming and J lost 4 bases; unmatched junction nucleotides: 10. This CDR3 spans 16 amino acids. The DNA of the CDR3 is TGTGCCACCAGCAGAGGGGAAGGCGGGAGAGCGTACGAGCAGTACTTC. It codes for CATSRGEGGRAYEQYF.

The gene calls are TRBV7-8 and TRBJ1-4, with 8 bases that match TRBD1. Per germline, CDR1 SGHVS and CDR2 FQNEAQ. With 5 bases clipped from V and 6 bases from J, the junction kept 11 bases outside the gene matches. The CDR3 contains 16 residues. Here the CDR3 DNA reads TGTGCCAGCAGCCGGACAGGGTTGGGTGTGGATGAAAAACTGTTTTTT. Translation: CASSRTGLGVDEKLFF.

This chain uses TRBV19 with TRBJ2-1; 7 bases map to TRBD2. The CDR3 is 14 amino acids. Germline V gene sequence: CDR1 LNHDA, CDR2 SQIVND (reference sequence). Trimming at V came to 1 base and at J to 3 bases, leaving 0 bases not matched to a gene. CDR3: CASSIGGSYNEQFF. For the CDR3, the DNA is TGTGCCAGTAGTATAGGCGGGAGCTACAATGAGCAGTTCTTC.

This chain connects TRBV18 to TRBJ1-1, with 8 bases fitting TRBD1. The germline V gene has CDR1 KGHSH and CDR2 LQKENI. CDR3 length: 14 residues. V shed 4 bases and J 5 bases; nucleotides not matched to a gene: 6. CDR3 residues: CASSQTGTGTEAFF. CDR3 DNA: TGTGCCAGCTCACAAACCGGGACAGGTACTGAAGCTTTCTTT.

This chain links TRBV30 with TRBJ2-3; 8 bases are a match to TRBD2. Germline V gives CDR1 GTSNPN, CDR2 SVGIG (reference sequence). The CDR3 contains 12 residues. Trimming at V came to 3 bases and at J to 6 bases, leaving 2 bases not matched to a gene. CDR3 sequence (DNA): TGTGCCTGGAGCGGGGGGGCTGATACGCAGTATTTT. Translation gives CAWSGGADTQYF.

This clone has only a few counts. This chain links TRBV6-5 with TRBJ1-3, with D perhaps TRBD1 (5 bases). Deletions cut 6 bases from V and 4 bases from J, with 13 bases between. Germline loops: CDR1 MNHEY, CDR2 SVGAGI. CDR3 size: 14 residues. CDR3 region: CASSPDSAGNTIYF. Written as DNA, the CDR3 is TGTGCCAGCAGCCCCGACAGCGCGGGAAACACCATATATTTT.

The CDR3: CASSNGALPLNSPLHF. CDR3 DNA sequence: TGTGCCAGTAGTAACGGTGCCCTGCCGCTTAATTCACCCCTCCACTTT. The chain recombines TRBV19 with TRBJ1-6; D uncertain. In germline, CDR1 is LNHDA, CDR2 SQIVND (reference sequence). The CDR3 totals 16 residues. Trimming stripped 4 bases from V and 6 bases from J, with 16 bases between. The full variable domain, rest sourced from reference TRBV19 and TRBJ1-6, is DGGITQSPKYLFRKEGQNVTLSCEQNLNHDAMYWYRQDPGQGLRLIYYSQIVNDFQKGDIAEGYSVSREKKESFPLTVTSAQKNPTAFYLCASSNGALPLNSPLHFGNGTRLTVT.

The sample holds a few counts of this clone. The rearrangement joins TRBV2 to TRBJ2-3; D is uncertain. The CDR3 has 11 residues. Trimming cost V 0 bases and J 9 bases, with 4 bases left between them. The germline V gene encodes CDR1 SNHLY and CDR2 FYNNEI. CDR3 in amino acids: CASSEARTQYF. CDR3 DNA sequence: TGTGCCAGCAGTGAAGCGCGAACGCAGTATTTT.

The rearrangement links TRBV6-5 to TRBJ1-2; D uncertain. The V gene's germline CDR1 is MNHEY and CDR2 SVGAGI. Trimming shortened V by 2 bases and J by 3 bases, and 16 bases separated the two germline ends. The CDR3 loop spans 16 amino acids. CDR3 DNA: TGTGCCAGCAGTTACGGTCTATGGGAGGGTGACTATGGCTACACCTTC. Translating it yields CASSYGLWEGDYGYTF.

The genes are TRBV10-1 and TRBJ2-1; D perhaps matches TRBD2 (6 bases). The CDR3 is 18 amino acids. V was trimmed by 0 bases and J by 10 bases, leaving 25 bases between them. Germline loops: CDR1 WNHNN, CDR2 SYGVQD (reference sequence). For the CDR3, the DNA is TGCGCCAGCAGTGAGTCGCTGGAAGCGGGTCGGGTTTTGGGCGAGCAGTTCTTC. Its translation is CASSESLEAGRVLGEQFF.

The gene calls are TRBV6-5 and TRBJ2-5; 9 nucleotides align to TRBD1. The V gene end was trimmed by 6 bases and the J gene end by 5 bases; junction bases not matched to a gene: 7. This CDR3 comprises 14 residues. Germline assignment: CDR1 MNHEY and CDR2 SVGAGI. CDR3 DNA sequence: TGTGCCAGCAGATCGGGACAGGGAGGGGAGACCCAGTACTTC. The encoded protein is CASRSGQGGETQYF.

The rearrangement links TRBV7-8 to TRBJ1-4, with 10 bases that match TRBD1. Trimming took 5 bases from V and 7 from J; bases not matched to a gene: 13. This CDR3 has 17 residues. Germline V lookup: CDR1 SGHVS, CDR2 FQNEAQ. In nucleotides, the CDR3 is TGTGCCAGCAGCCCGGGCTCTTGGGGACAGGGGCGTGAAAAACTGTTTTTT. Its translation: CASSPGSWGQGREKLFF.

This clone was observed a few times. The gene calls are TRBV29-1 and TRBJ1-5; tentatively, D is TRBD1 (5 bases). Trimming removed 4 bases from V and 0 bases from J, with 16 bases in between. The CDR3 runs 16 residues. Germline CDR1 and CDR2: SQVTM and ANQGSEA. CDR3 loop: CSVVLRGGDSNQPQHF. Here the CDR3 DNA reads TGCAGCGTTGTCTTGCGGGGCGGGGATAGCAATCAGCCCCAGCATTTT.

The rearrangement joins TRBV27 to TRBJ1-2; 10 bases line up with TRBD1. Trimming took 4 bases from V and 6 from J; bases not matched to a gene: 8. This CDR3 is built from 15 residues. Germline V gene sequence: CDR1 MNHEY, CDR2 SMNVEV (reference sequence). The CDR3 protein is CASSSISGQGDGYTF. The CDR3 coding sequence is TGTGCCAGCAGTTCTATATCCGGACAGGGGGATGGCTACACCTTC.

This clone was detected a few times. The rearrangement uses TRBV6-4 and TRBJ2-3; D may be TRBD2 (5 bases). Germline V gene data show CDR1 as MRHNA and CDR2 as SNTAGT. The CDR3 totals 16 residues. V was clipped by 3 bases and J by 4 bases, with 17 bases between them. The CDR3, as DNA: TGTGCCAGCAGTGATAGCGCGGGTTCCTTCCCAGATACGCAGTATTTT. Translating gives CASSDSAGSFPDTQYF.

The DNA of the CDR3 is TGTGCCAGTAGTATCAGAGATACGCAGTATTTT. Its protein product is CASSIRDTQYF. V usage is TRBV19 and J usage is TRBJ2-3; D remains unclear. The CDR3 is 11 residues long. Germline V CDR1 and CDR2: LNHDA, SQIVND (reference sequence). Trimming left V 3 bases short and J 5 bases short, with 3 bases between.

The chain has TRBV28 and TRBJ2-1; 7 bases align to TRBD2. Losses at the gene ends were 2 bases for V and 8 bases for J; bases not matched to a gene: 18. Looked up from germline, CDR1 is MDHEN and CDR2 is SYDVKM. The CDR3 loop spans 18 amino acids. CDR3 protein: CASSLASGVSIWGDEQFF. The CDR3 nucleotides are TGTGCCAGCAGTTTAGCTAGCGGAGTTTCCATCTGGGGGGATGAGCAGTTCTTC.

This clone was found a few times. This rearrangement joins TRBV5-8 to TRBJ2-1, with 8 bases aligning to TRBD2. The CDR3 has 15 residues. Germline V gene sequence: CDR1 SGHTS, CDR2 YDEGEE. V was pared by 4 bases and J by 3 bases, with 6 bases of the junction left unmatched. The DNA for the CDR3 is TGTGCCAGCAGCCGGGGGGGGAGGAGCTACAATGAGCAGTTCTTC. It codes for CASSRGGRSYNEQFF.

The chain couples TRBV9 to TRBJ2-2; D might be TRBD1 (5 bases). V was clipped by 3 bases and J by 5 bases, with 8 bases between them. The CDR3 contains 13 residues. CDR1 and CDR2 from the germline V gene are SGDLS and YYNGEE. CDR3 loop: CASSATVTGELFF. The CDR3 DNA reads TGTGCCAGCAGCGCGACAGTGACCGGGGAGCTGTTTTTT.

This clone was recorded only once. The chain employs TRBV6-5 and TRBJ2-5; 7 bases are a match to TRBD1. CDR1 is MNHEY, CDR2 SVGAGI, per germline. The CDR3 has 15 amino acids. The ends lost 0 bases at V and 4 bases at J; junction bases unmatched: 5. CDR3 bases: TGTGCCAGCAGTTACTCGACAGGGTTCCCAGAGACCCAGTACTTC. Its translation: CASSYSTGFPETQYF.

V is TRBV27 and J is TRBJ1-1; D gene unclear. The CDR3 spans 12 residues. In germline, CDR1 is MNHEY, CDR2 SMNVEV (reference sequence). The V gene lost 5 bases and the J gene lost 4 bases, with 8 bases spanning the gap. Written as DNA, the CDR3 is TGTGCCAGCAGTAAGGGAGGCACTGAAGCTTTCTTT. This codes for CASSKGGTEAFF.